This entry lists 14 T cell receptor beta chains sequenced from one sample in a study of T cell changes during pregnancy in multiple sclerosis. This table comes from immunoSEQ multiplex PCR, and its TCRdb copy is limited to in-frame clones, with some not included. The table lists around 21,000 clones, approximately 91% of them singletons. The sample was CD8+ T cells from peripheral blood mononuclear cells, taken after pregnancy. Receptor source: a female donor in good health, enrolled as a control in a pregnancy study.

This chain joins TRBV28 and TRBJ1-1; D is undetermined. The CDR3 loop spans 16 amino acids. The V gene's germline CDR1 is MDHEN and CDR2 SYDVKM. Trimming stripped 6 bases from V and 0 bases from J, with 17 bases between. The DNA of the CDR3 is TGTGCCAGCAGCTTACCCCCCGGTTTCATGAACACTGAAGCTTTCTTT. Its translation: CASSLPPGFMNTEAFF.

This chain links TRBV6-5 with TRBJ1-1, with D perhaps matching TRBD1 (5 bases). Deletions cut 0 bases from V and 1 base from J, with 9 bases between. Germline V gene lookup returns CDR1 MNHEY and CDR2 SVGAGI. The CDR3 is made up of 15 amino acids. DNA of the CDR3: TGTGCCAGCAGTTACTCTCCAGGGCAGAACACTGAAGCTTTCTTT. Amino acids: CASSYSPGQNTEAFF.

J is TRBJ1-4 and V is TRBV7-2; 12 nucleotides match TRBD1. The germline V gene has CDR1 SGHTA and CDR2 FQGNSA. The V segment lost 6 bases and the J segment 6 bases; nucleotides outside the gene matches: 14. There are 18 residues in the CDR3. CDR3: CASSRHATGQGAHEKLFF. CDR3 nucleotides: TGTGCCAGCAGTCGCCATGCAACGGGACAGGGGGCGCATGAAAAACTGTTTTTT.

This chain links TRBV27 with TRBJ1-1; the match to TRBD1 covers 8 bases. The V segment lost 7 bases and the J segment 11 bases; nucleotides outside the gene matches: 9. Germline V gene lookup returns CDR1 MNHEY and CDR2 SMNVEV (reference sequence). There are 12 residues in the CDR3. The CDR3 loop is CASKTGGVGAFF. CDR3 nucleotides: TGTGCCAGCAAAACAGGGGGTGTAGGGGCTTTCTTT.

The chain joins TRBV7-9 to TRBJ2-5; TRBD2 matches 9 bases. The CDR3 has 15 residues. V shed 6 bases, J shed 2 bases, and the junction held 7 bases outside the gene matches. Germline CDR1 is SEHNR and CDR2 is FQNEAQ (reference sequence). The CDR3 reads CASSAVSGGQETQYF. The CDR3 bases are TGTGCCAGCAGTGCCGTTAGCGGGGGTCAAGAGACCCAGTACTTC.

In nucleotides, the CDR3 is TGTGCCAGCAGCGTAGGGACTAGCGGGACCTACGAGCAGTACTTC. It specifies CASSVGTSGTYEQYF. This chain uses TRBV9 with TRBJ2-7, with 12 bases that match TRBD2. Germline V lookup: CDR1 SGDLS, CDR2 YYNGEE. The CDR3 contains 15 residues. Trimming cost V 0 bases and J 2 bases; bases outside gene matches: 0.

The rearrangement uses TRBV7-6 and TRBJ2-1; maybe TRBD2 (6 bases). From germline, CDR1 is SGHVS and CDR2 FNYEAQ. Trimming took 4 bases from V and 6 from J, leaving 16 bases between them. CDR3 length equals 15 residues. CDR3 DNA: TGTGCCAGCAGCTCAGTGGGCGGGATACTCAATGAGCAGTTCTTC. Translated, it gives CASSSVGGILNEQFF.

The gene calls are TRBV27 and TRBJ2-2, with 11 bases that match TRBD2. CDR3 size: 16 residues. Germline CDR1 and CDR2: MNHEY and SMNVEV (reference sequence). Trimming removed 4 bases from V and 5 bases from J; junction bases left unmatched: 6. The CDR3 sequence is CASSSSGTSGTGELFF. The CDR3 coding sequence is TGTGCCAGCAGTTCATCCGGGACTAGCGGAACCGGGGAGCTGTTTTTT.

A single count supports this clone. V gene TRBV5-4 combines with J gene TRBJ1-1; 10 bases fit TRBD1. Germline values: CDR1 SGHNT, CDR2 YYREEE (reference sequence). The CDR3 is 15 residues long. Unmatched junction bases numbered 8, after V lost 4 bases and J lost 5 bases. The CDR3 loop reads CASSDRQGARTEAFF. CDR3 in DNA: TGTGCCAGCAGCGACAGACAGGGGGCGAGGACTGAAGCTTTCTTT.

V gene TRBV9 combines with J gene TRBJ1-1; TRBD1 might be the D (6 bases). The CDR3 loop spans 13 amino acids. CDR1 SGDLS and CDR2 YYNGEE come from the germline V gene. V dropped 0 bases and J dropped 4 bases, with 7 bases sitting between them. The CDR3 is CASSVEGGTEAFF. As DNA, the CDR3 is TGTGCCAGCAGCGTAGAAGGGGGCACTGAAGCTTTCTTT.

The rearrangement joins TRBV27 to TRBJ2-5, with a weak D call TRBD2 (5 bases). V lost 3 bases to trimming and J lost 2 bases, with 13 bases between them. Looked up from germline, CDR1 is MNHEY and CDR2 is SMNVEV (reference sequence). The CDR3 consists of 15 residues. This chain's CDR3 is CASSLYVSGQETQYF. CDR3 coding DNA: TGTGCCAGCAGTTTGTACGTAAGCGGACAAGAGACCCAGTACTTC.

V is TRBV6-4 and J is TRBJ2-1; 10 bases align to TRBD2. The CDR3 covers 15 residues. V dropped 2 bases and J dropped 10; count of bases not matched to a gene: 8. Germline V CDR1 and CDR2: MRHNA, SNTAGT. The CDR3, as DNA: TGTGCCAGCAGTGACGGGCTAGCGGGGGCTCGAGAGCAGTTCTTC. It is translated as CASSDGLAGAREQFF.

The chain combines TRBV19 with TRBJ1-5; 7 bases are shared with TRBD1. V trimming: 2 bases; J trimming: 5 bases; junction bases outside the gene matches: 6. The CDR3 has 15 amino acids. Germline V lookup: CDR1 LNHDA, CDR2 SQIVND (reference sequence). CDR3: CASSIRGQGDQPQHF. CDR3 nucleotides: TGTGCCAGTAGTATACGGGGGCAGGGGGATCAGCCCCAGCATTTT. Drawing the rest from reference TRBV19 and TRBJ1-5, the complete variable domain is DGGITQSPKYLFRKEGQNVTLSCEQNLNHDAMYWYRQDPGQGLRLIYYSQIVNDFQKGDIAEGYSVSREKKESFPLTVTSAQKNPTAFYLCASSIRGQGDQPQHFGDGTRLSIL.

The chain joins TRBV10-1 to TRBJ2-7; 8 nucleotides match TRBD1. Trimming at V came to 5 bases and at J to 2 bases, leaving 5 bases not matched to a gene. The CDR3 loop spans 14 amino acids. Looked up from germline, CDR1 is WNHNN and CDR2 is SYGVQD (reference sequence). The CDR3, as DNA: TGCGCCAGCAGTTCCCGGACAGGGACCTACGAGCAGTACTTC. Its protein product is CASSSRTGTYEQYF.